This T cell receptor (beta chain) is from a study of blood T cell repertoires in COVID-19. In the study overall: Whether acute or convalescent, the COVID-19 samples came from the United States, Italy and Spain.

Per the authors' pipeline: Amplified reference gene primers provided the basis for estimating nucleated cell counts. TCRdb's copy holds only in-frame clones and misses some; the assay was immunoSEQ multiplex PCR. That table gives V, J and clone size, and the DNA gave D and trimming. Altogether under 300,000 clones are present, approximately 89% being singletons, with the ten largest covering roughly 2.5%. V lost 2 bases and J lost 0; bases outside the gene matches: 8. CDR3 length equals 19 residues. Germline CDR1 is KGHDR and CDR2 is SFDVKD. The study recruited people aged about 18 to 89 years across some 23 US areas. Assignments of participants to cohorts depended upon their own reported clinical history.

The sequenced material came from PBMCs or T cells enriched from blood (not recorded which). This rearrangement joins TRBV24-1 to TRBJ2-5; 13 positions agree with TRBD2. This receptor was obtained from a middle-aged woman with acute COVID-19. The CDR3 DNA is TGTGCCACCAGTGATTGGACTAGCGGGAGCCTGGGGTACCAAGAGACCCAGTACTTC. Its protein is CATSDWTSGSLGYQETQYF.